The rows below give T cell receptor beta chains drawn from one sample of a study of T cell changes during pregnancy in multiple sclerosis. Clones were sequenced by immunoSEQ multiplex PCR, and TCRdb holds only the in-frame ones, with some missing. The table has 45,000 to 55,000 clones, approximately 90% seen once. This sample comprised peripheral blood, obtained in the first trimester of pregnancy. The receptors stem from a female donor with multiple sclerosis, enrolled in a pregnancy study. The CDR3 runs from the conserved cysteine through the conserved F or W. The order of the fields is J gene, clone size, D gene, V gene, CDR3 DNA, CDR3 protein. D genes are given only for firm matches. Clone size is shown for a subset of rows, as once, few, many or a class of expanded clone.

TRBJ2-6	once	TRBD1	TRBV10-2	TGCGCCAGCAGCCCCTTAGGGACAGGGGCGCCCGGGGCCAACGTCCTGACTTTC	CASSPLGTGAPGANVLTF
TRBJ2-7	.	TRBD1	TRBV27	TGTGCCAGCAGTACGAGGACCCGGGACAGGGGGCGAAACTACGAGCAGTACTTC	CASSTRTRDRGRNYEQYF
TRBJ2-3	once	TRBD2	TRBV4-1	TGCGCCAGCAGCCGGAGACTAGCGGGCACTTCTATCACAGATACGCAGTATTTT	CASSRRLAGTSITDTQYF
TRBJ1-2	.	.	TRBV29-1	TGCAGCGTTTCGACAATAAGGAACTATGGCTACACCTTC	CSVSTIRNYGYTF
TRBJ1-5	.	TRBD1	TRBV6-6	TGTGCCAGCAGAGTTATTAAGGGGGCGCGAAATCAGCCCCAGCATTTT	CASRVIKGARNQPQHF
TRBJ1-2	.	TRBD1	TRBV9	TGTGCCAGCAGCGTAGGACAGGGGAGCCCAAGTCTCTATGGCTACACCTTC	CASSVGQGSPSLYGYTF
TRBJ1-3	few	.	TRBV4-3	TGCGCCAGCAGCCAAGAGGGGAGAACTGGAAACACCATATATTTT	CASSQEGRTGNTIYF
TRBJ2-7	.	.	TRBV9	TGTGCCAGCAGCGGGCAGGGACATGACTACGAGCAGTACTTC	CASSGQGHDYEQYF
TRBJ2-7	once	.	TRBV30	TGTGCCTGGAGTCTTTCCCCCGAGCAGTACTTC	CAWSLSPEQYF
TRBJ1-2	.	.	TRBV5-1	TGCGCCAGCAGCTTGGGTCAGGGCCTCGAAGGCTACACCTTC	CASSLGQGLEGYTF
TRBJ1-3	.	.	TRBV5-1	TGCGCCAGCAGCTTGTTCGAGAGTGGAAACACCATATATTTT	CASSLFESGNTIYF
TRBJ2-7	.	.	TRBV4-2	TGTGCCAGCAGCCAAGAAGAGGGTTCCTCCTACGAGCAGTACTTC	CASSQEEGSSYEQYF
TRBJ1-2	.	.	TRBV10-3	TGTGCCACCTCTTTTGGGGGGGCGGGGAACTATGGCTACACCTTC	CATSFGGAGNYGYTF
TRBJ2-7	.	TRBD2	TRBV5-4	TGTGCCAGCAGCACGCTGACTAGCGGTTCCTACGAGCAGTACTTC	CASSTLTSGSYEQYF
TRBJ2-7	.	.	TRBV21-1	TGTGCCAGCAGCGCGGGGGGCCGGCATCGCGAGCAGTACTTC	CASSAGGRHREQYF
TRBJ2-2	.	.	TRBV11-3	TGTGCCAGCAGCTTAATGGGGGGGGCGGCCGGGGAGCTGTTTTTT	CASSLMGGAAGELFF
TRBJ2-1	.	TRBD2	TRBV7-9	TGTGCCAGCAGCTTAGCGCGGCTTGGCGGGGGGGCCTACAATGAGCAGTTCTTC	CASSLARLGGGAYNEQFF
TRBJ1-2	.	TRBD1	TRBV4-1	TGCGCCAGCAGCCAAACAGGGGAAGCTAACTATGGCTACACCTTC	CASSQTGEANYGYTF
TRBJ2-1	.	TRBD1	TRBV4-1	TGCGCCAGCAGCCACTCAGACCGCTTAGACAGGGCCCGACCCCCGGAGCAGTTCTTC	CASSHSDRLDRARPPEQFF
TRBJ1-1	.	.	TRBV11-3	TGTGCCAGCAGCCCTACAGGGAGCGCTGAAGCTTTCTTT	CASSPTGSAEAFF
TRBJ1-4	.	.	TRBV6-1	TGTGCCAGCAGTGTCTCGGGTACTCGCGGTGAAAAACTGTTTTTT	CASSVSGTRGEKLFF
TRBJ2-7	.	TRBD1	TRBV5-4	TGTGCCAGCAGCTTGGCAGGGGGCTCCTCCTACGAGCAGTACTTC	CASSLAGGSSYEQYF
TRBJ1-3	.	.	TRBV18	TGTGCCAGCTCACCACCGATAGCCGTCACCATATATTTT	CASSPPIAVTIYF
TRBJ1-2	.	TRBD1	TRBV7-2	TGTGCCAGCAGCCAGAGGACAGGGGATGGCTACACCTTC	CASSQRTGDGYTF
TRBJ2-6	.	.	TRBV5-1	TGCGCCAGCAGCCCGGGCAGGGCCTCTGGGGCCAACGTCCTGACTTTC	CASSPGRASGANVLTF
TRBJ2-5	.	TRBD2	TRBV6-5	TGTGCCAGCAGGCACCTAGCGGGGGGGTACGAGACCCAGTACTTC	CASRHLAGGYETQYF
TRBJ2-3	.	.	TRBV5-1	TGCGCCAGCAGCTTAGGTGCGGCAGTCACAGATACGCAGTATTTT	CASSLGAAVTDTQYF
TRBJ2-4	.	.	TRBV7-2	TGTGCCAGCAGCTCCGCCGGCGGGTTGGGAAACATTCAGTACTTC	CASSSAGGLGNIQYF
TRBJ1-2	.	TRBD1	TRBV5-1	TGCGCCAGCAGCCCGGGACCCTCAGACAGGGGCTATGGCTACACCTTC	CASSPGPSDRGYGYTF
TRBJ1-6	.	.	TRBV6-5	TGTGCCAGCGGCCGGCGGGTCACCTATAATTCACCCCTCCACTTT	CASGRRVTYNSPLHF
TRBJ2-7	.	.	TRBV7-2	TGTGCCAGCAGCTTAATGACAGGTGAGACGTACGAGCAGTACTTC	CASSLMTGETYEQYF
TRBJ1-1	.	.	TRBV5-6	TGTGCCAGCAGCTTCCTCATAAGGGGCACTCGAAACACTGAAGCTTTCTTT	CASSFLIRGTRNTEAFF
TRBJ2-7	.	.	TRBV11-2	TGTGCCAGCAGCTTAGAGGGCCCAAAGGACGAGCAGTACTTC	CASSLEGPKDEQYF